The 8 T cell receptor beta chains below were found in one sample sequenced in a study of blood T cell repertoires in COVID-19 (dated by TCRdb to 2019 to 2021). Libraries were built with the immunoSEQ multiplex PCR assay. The table comes from immuneACCESS by way of TCRdb, which keeps in-frame sequences with V and J called. Part of the clones is missing from these tables; in studies checked, under half for an unresolved V gene and the rest for unknown reasons. The sample table lists around 170,000 clones, 70% to 80% of them with a count of one. The ten largest account for roughly 14% of the sample. The sequencing input was PBMCs or T cells enriched from blood (not recorded which). These receptors were taken from a man aged 60-69 years who had been exposed to COVID-19.

The J gene is TRBJ1-1, the V gene TRBV13, with 10 positions matching TRBD1. The germline CDR1 and CDR2 sequences are PRHDT and FYEKMQ (reference sequence). CDR3 length: 15 amino acids. V lost 2 bases to trimming and J lost 4 bases; unmatched junction nucleotides: 4. The CDR3 DNA follows: TGTGCCAGCAGCTTAAGACAGGGGGCAGGCACTGAAGCTTTCTTT. Protein: CASSLRQGAGTEAFF.

Here the CDR3 DNA reads TGTGCCAGTAGTACCCGACAGGTTTTGCGATCACCCCTCCACTTT. This encodes CASSTRQVLRSPLHF. The J gene is TRBJ1-6, the V gene TRBV19; D perhaps matches TRBD1 (6 bases). V was pared by 4 bases and J by 10 bases, with 17 bases between. This CDR3 has 15 amino acids. Germline CDR1 reads LNHDA; CDR2 reads SQIVND (reference sequence).

The chain has TRBV7-8 and TRBJ2-7, with 12 bases identical to TRBD2. CDR1 and CDR2 (germline): SGHVS, FQNEAQ. The V segment lost 5 bases and the J segment 4 bases; nucleotides outside the gene matches: 9. The CDR3 runs 16 residues. CDR3 sequence (DNA): TGTGCCAGCAGCCCGGCGACTAGCGGGAGTGCTTACGAGCAGTACTTC. This translates into CASSPATSGSAYEQYF.

The CDR3 nucleotides are TGTGCCAGTAGTCCGACGAGACATGGATACGAGCAGTACTTC. Protein product: CASSPTRHGYEQYF. The V call is TRBV19, the J call TRBJ2-7; D remains unclear. V lost 5 bases, J lost 4 bases, and 15 bases lay in between. Per germline, CDR1 LNHDA and CDR2 SQIVND (reference sequence). The CDR3 runs to 14 residues.

The CDR3 DNA sequence: TGTGCCAGCAGCCAAGGGTCAGAGGGCCTGAGGGCTTTCTTT. It codes for CASSQGSEGLRAFF. The V and J genes are TRBV3-1 (or the pseudogene TRBV3-2) and TRBJ1-1; no reliable D call. Trimming stripped 1 base from V and 11 bases from J, with 17 bases between. This CDR3 is built from 14 residues. Germline CDR1 reads LGHDT; CDR2 reads YNNKEL (reference sequence).

The chain combines TRBV4-1 with TRBJ2-1; D perhaps matches TRBD2 (5 bases). Deletions cut 1 base from V and 15 bases from J, with 13 bases between. The CDR3 length is 12 residues. The germline gives CDR1 MGHRA, CDR2 YSYEKL. CDR3 sequence: CASSQVGSSRFF. The DNA of the CDR3 is TGCGCCAGCAGCCAAGTGGGGTCTAGCCGGTTCTTC.

V and J are TRBV5-8 and TRBJ1-5; D unclear. Germline V lookup: CDR1 SGHTS, CDR2 YDEGEE. The V and J ends lost 0 bases and 0 bases respectively, with 7 bases between them. This CDR3 region has 15 residues. CDR3 sequence: CASSLGSYSNQPQHF. In DNA, the CDR3 is TGTGCCAGCAGCTTGGGTAGTTATAGCAATCAGCCCCAGCATTTT.

In this sample, this clone turned up a few times. J is TRBJ1-4 and V is TRBV25-1; 7 positions match TRBD1. The length of the CDR3 is 16 residues. The V and J ends lost 4 bases and 0 bases, in that order; junction bases with no gene match: 5. Germline CDR1 is MGHDK and CDR2 is SYGVNS. DNA for the CDR3: TGTGCCAGCAGTGTTCGGGACAGTGCAACTAATGAAAAACTGTTTTTT. It specifies CASSVRDSATNEKLFF.